This is a list of T cell receptor beta chains from one sample in a study of shared clonotypes between healthy human individuals. Libraries were prepared by immunoSEQ multiplex PCR; TCRdb keeps only in-frame clonotypes and omits some of them. The table lists roughly 2.5 million clones, approximately 92% of them singletons, with 0.11% to 0.15% in the top ten. The sample taken for sequencing was naive CD4+ T cells sorted from blood. Receptor source: a man aged 18 to 29 in good health. The CDR3 runs from the conserved cysteine through the conserved F or W. Fields, in order: J gene, CDR3 length, clone size, V gene, D gene, CDR3 DNA, CDR3 protein. The D gene is left open where the match is weak. Part of the rows lack a size; the others show once, few, many or a class for expanded clones.

j_gene: TRBJ1-3; len: 14; abundance: .; v_gene: TRBV6-6; d_gene: .; CDR3nt: TGTGCCAGCAGTTACGGTAACTCTGGAAACACCATATATTTT; CDR3aa: CASSYGNSGNTIYF
j_gene: TRBJ2-3; len: 17; abundance: .; v_gene: TRBV5-1; d_gene: TRBD2; CDR3nt: TGCGCCAGCAGCTCGGGACTAGCGGGAGGGCCAACCGATACGCAGTATTTT; CDR3aa: CASSSGLAGGPTDTQYF
j_gene: TRBJ1-2; len: 12; abundance: .; v_gene: TRBV6-5; d_gene: TRBD1; CDR3nt: TGTGCCAGCAGCAGAACAGGGGAAGGCTACACCTTC; CDR3aa: CASSRTGEGYTF
j_gene: TRBJ2-3; len: 11; abundance: .; v_gene: TRBV5-6; d_gene: .; CDR3nt: TGTGCCAGCAGCAAGACAGATACGCAGTATTTT; CDR3aa: CASSKTDTQYF
j_gene: TRBJ1-6; len: 15; abundance: once; v_gene: TRBV5-1; d_gene: TRBD1; CDR3nt: TGCGCCAGCAGCTTGGCACGGGACAGCAATTCACCCCTCCACTTT; CDR3aa: CASSLARDSNSPLHF
j_gene: TRBJ2-7; len: 13; abundance: .; v_gene: TRBV5-4; d_gene: .; CDR3nt: TGTGCCAGCAGCCCAACTGACCAGGGCGAGCAGTACTTC; CDR3aa: CASSPTDQGEQYF
j_gene: TRBJ1-1; len: 16; abundance: .; v_gene: TRBV28; d_gene: .; CDR3nt: TGTGCCAGCAGTTTAGGCGTCTCCGGCTCGAACACTGAAGCTTTCTTT; CDR3aa: CASSLGVSGSNTEAFF
j_gene: TRBJ2-7; len: 15; abundance: .; v_gene: TRBV10-3; d_gene: TRBD2; CDR3nt: TGTGCCATCACCAACGGACTAGCGGGAAGCGTCGAGCAGTACTTC; CDR3aa: CAITNGLAGSVEQYF
j_gene: TRBJ2-7; len: 15; abundance: .; v_gene: TRBV19; d_gene: .; CDR3nt: TGTGCCAGTAGTACAGCGCGGGGTCCGAATTACGAGCAGTACTTC; CDR3aa: CASSTARGPNYEQYF
j_gene: TRBJ1-6; len: 14; abundance: .; v_gene: TRBV11-2; d_gene: .; CDR3nt: TGTGCCAGCAGCTTGAGGGTCGATAATTCACCCCTCCACTTT; CDR3aa: CASSLRVDNSPLHF
j_gene: TRBJ2-7; len: 15; abundance: .; v_gene: TRBV10-2; d_gene: TRBD2; CDR3nt: TGCGCCAGCCTAAATGCGGGAGGTAGCTCCTACGAGCAGTACTTC; CDR3aa: CASLNAGGSSYEQYF
j_gene: TRBJ1-2; len: 13; abundance: once; v_gene: TRBV27; d_gene: .; CDR3nt: TGTGCCAGCAGTAGTTCCCTGAACTATGGCTACACCTTC; CDR3aa: CASSSSLNYGYTF
j_gene: TRBJ1-1; len: 13; abundance: .; v_gene: TRBV11-2; d_gene: .; CDR3nt: TGTGCCAGCAGCCACGGGACGGCCACTGAAGCTTTCTTT; CDR3aa: CASSHGTATEAFF
j_gene: TRBJ2-1; len: 15; abundance: .; v_gene: TRBV2; d_gene: TRBD2; CDR3nt: TGTGCCAGCAGACTCCTAGCGGGCGGGGTCAATGAGCAGTTCTTC; CDR3aa: CASRLLAGGVNEQFF
j_gene: TRBJ2-7; len: 15; abundance: .; v_gene: TRBV5-1; d_gene: .; CDR3nt: TGCGCCAGCAGCTCTCAAGGGGGAAGCTCCTACGAGCAGTACTTC; CDR3aa: CASSSQGGSSYEQYF
j_gene: TRBJ1-1; len: 13; abundance: few; v_gene: TRBV19; d_gene: .; CDR3nt: TGTGCCAGTAGTTGGGGGGTAGCTACCGAAGCTTTCTTT; CDR3aa: CASSWGVATEAFF
j_gene: TRBJ2-7; len: 16; abundance: .; v_gene: TRBV25-1; d_gene: .; CDR3nt: TGTGCCAGCAGTGAATCAGTGAGTGGGCCATCCTACGAGCAGTACTTC; CDR3aa: CASSESVSGPSYEQYF
j_gene: TRBJ2-1; len: 16; abundance: .; v_gene: TRBV11-2; d_gene: .; CDR3nt: TGTGCCAGCAGCTCAATTACCGGGAAAAAAGGCAATGAGCAGTTCTTC; CDR3aa: CASSSITGKKGNEQFF
j_gene: TRBJ1-1; len: 14; abundance: .; v_gene: TRBV28; d_gene: TRBD1; CDR3nt: TGTGCCAGCAGGCGGGACAGCTTGAACACTGAAGCTTTCTTT; CDR3aa: CASRRDSLNTEAFF
j_gene: TRBJ2-7; len: 16; abundance: .; v_gene: TRBV4-1; d_gene: .; CDR3nt: TGCGCCAGCAGCCACCTCTGGGGTATTATCGTAGGCGAGCAGTACTTC; CDR3aa: CASSHLWGIIVGEQYF
j_gene: TRBJ2-1; len: 17; abundance: .; v_gene: TRBV5-5; d_gene: TRBD2; CDR3nt: TGTGCCAGCAGTTTCGTCCCACTAGCGTCCACCTACAATGAGCAGTTCTTC; CDR3aa: CASSFVPLASTYNEQFF
j_gene: TRBJ1-1; len: 11; abundance: .; v_gene: TRBV6-1; d_gene: .; CDR3nt: TGTGCCAGCACTCGGACATTTGAAGCTTTCTTT; CDR3aa: CASTRTFEAFF
j_gene: TRBJ2-2; len: 14; abundance: .; v_gene: TRBV19; d_gene: .; CDR3nt: TGTGCCAGTAGTATACAAGGGGCCGCCGGGGAGCTGTTTTTT; CDR3aa: CASSIQGAAGELFF
j_gene: TRBJ2-7; len: 17; abundance: .; v_gene: TRBV18; d_gene: .; CDR3nt: TGTGCCAGCTCACCACAGAATTCGGGACGAGAATCCTACGAGCAGTACTTC; CDR3aa: CASSPQNSGRESYEQYF
j_gene: TRBJ2-1; len: 15; abundance: .; v_gene: TRBV9; d_gene: TRBD2; CDR3nt: TGTGCCAGCAGCGTAGGGGGACTAGCATCCAATGAGCAGTTCTTC; CDR3aa: CASSVGGLASNEQFF
j_gene: TRBJ2-3; len: 15; abundance: .; v_gene: TRBV6-5; d_gene: TRBD2; CDR3nt: TGTGCCAGCAGTTCGGGACTAGCAGCAGCGGATACGCAGTATTTT; CDR3aa: CASSSGLAAADTQYF
j_gene: TRBJ2-5; len: 14; abundance: .; v_gene: TRBV2; d_gene: TRBD2; CDR3nt: TGTGCCAGCAGGAAGTTCCTAGCGGAAGAGACCCAGTACTTC; CDR3aa: CASRKFLAEETQYF
j_gene: TRBJ2-1; len: 16; abundance: .; v_gene: TRBV30; d_gene: .; CDR3nt: TGTGCCTGGAGCCCGATCGGCGCCAGCTCCTACAATGAGCAGTTCTTC; CDR3aa: CAWSPIGASSYNEQFF
j_gene: TRBJ1-2; len: 13; abundance: .; v_gene: TRBV27; d_gene: .; CDR3nt: TGTGCCAGCGGTACCCGGGCAAACTATGGCTACACCTTC; CDR3aa: CASGTRANYGYTF
j_gene: TRBJ1-6; len: 15; abundance: .; v_gene: TRBV5-6; d_gene: TRBD1; CDR3nt: TGTGCCAGCAGCTGGGACAGGGGGCGCGATTCACCCCTCCACTTT; CDR3aa: CASSWDRGRDSPLHF
j_gene: TRBJ1-5; len: 16; abundance: .; v_gene: TRBV19; d_gene: .; CDR3nt: TGTGCCAGTCGCGGGGGGCGGGGGATGGGCAATCAGCCCCAGCGTTTT; CDR3aa: CASRGGRGMGNQPQRF
j_gene: TRBJ2-3; len: 14; abundance: .; v_gene: TRBV7-6; d_gene: .; CDR3nt: TGTGCCAGTTCACTACCTCCTAGCACAGATACGCAGTATTTT; CDR3aa: CASSLPPSTDTQYF